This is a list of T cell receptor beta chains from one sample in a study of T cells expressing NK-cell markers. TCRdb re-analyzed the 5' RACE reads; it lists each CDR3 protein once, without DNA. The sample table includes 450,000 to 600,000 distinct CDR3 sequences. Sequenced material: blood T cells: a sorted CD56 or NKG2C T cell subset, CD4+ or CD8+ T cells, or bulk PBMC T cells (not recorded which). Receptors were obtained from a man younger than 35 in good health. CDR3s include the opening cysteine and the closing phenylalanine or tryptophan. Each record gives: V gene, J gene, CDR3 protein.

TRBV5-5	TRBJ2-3	CASRRGFTDTQYF
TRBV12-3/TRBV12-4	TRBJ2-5	CASRQDARETQYF
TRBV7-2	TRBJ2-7	CASSRRDRVSYEQYF
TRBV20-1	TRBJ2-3	CSARVDGLALSDTQYF
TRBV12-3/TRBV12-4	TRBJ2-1	CASRFPSGIGNEQFF
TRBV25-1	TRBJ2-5	CASSEGQGRLQETQYF
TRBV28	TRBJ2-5	CASSFHQGRETQYF
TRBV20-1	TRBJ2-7	CSATRRGGTYEQYF
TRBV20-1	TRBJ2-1	CSASGPGQSSYNEQFF
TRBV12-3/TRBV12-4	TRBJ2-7	CASSLTSGVIYEQYF
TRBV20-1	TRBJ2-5	CSATRPSGGQETQYF
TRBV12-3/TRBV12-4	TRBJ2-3	CASSPGGNRDTQYF
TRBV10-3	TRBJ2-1	CAISAGLADYNEQFF
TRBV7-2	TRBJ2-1	CASSLGPTSGSRRQFF
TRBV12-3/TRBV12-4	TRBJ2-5	CASRIAGGETQYF
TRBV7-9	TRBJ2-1	CASSLLMAGPTPNEQFF
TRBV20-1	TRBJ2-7	CSAGTGPGYEQYF
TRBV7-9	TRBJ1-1	CASSLLVITEAFF
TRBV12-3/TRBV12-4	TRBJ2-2	CASSKLGPGTAGGELFF
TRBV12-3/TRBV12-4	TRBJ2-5	CASSFSPTSSQETQYF
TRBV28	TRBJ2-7	CASILAGGSLGEQYF
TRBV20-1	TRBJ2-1	CSAPTDSGRSYEQFF
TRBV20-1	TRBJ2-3	CSASGLAGKSADTQYF
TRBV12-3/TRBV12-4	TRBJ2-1	CASSLWVLTPDRDNEQFF
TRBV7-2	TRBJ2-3	CASSLGAGLGTDTQYF
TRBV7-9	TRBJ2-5	CASSTTAVETQYF
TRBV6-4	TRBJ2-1	CASSDRAAPYNEQFF
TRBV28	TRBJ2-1	CASSFSGQGGYNEQFF
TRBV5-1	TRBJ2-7	CASSFHEDRGLYEQYF